Listed below are T cell receptor beta chains from one sample, sequenced in a study of cytomegalovirus exposure and HLA in healthy donors. Data came from immunoSEQ multiplex PCR; TCRdb stores just in-frame clones and leaves some out. Of 100,000 to 150,000 clones in the sample, approximately 77% are singletons; the top ten hold about 2%. What was sequenced was PBMCs. These receptors were collected from a young man in good health and CMV-seronegative. The CDR3 runs from the conserved cysteine through the conserved F or W. Fields, in order: V gene, clone size, D gene, J gene, CDR3 protein, CDR3 DNA. The D gene is left open where the match is weak. Size tells how often a clone was seen (once, few, many) or the class of an expanded clone, and some rows leave it out.

v_call: TRBV6-6
clone_size: .
d_call: .
j_call: TRBJ1-3
cdr3_aa: CASSFDRSGNTIYF
cdr3_nt: TGTGCCAGCAGTTTTGACAGGTCTGGAAACACCATATATTTT

v_call: TRBV7-9
clone_size: .
d_call: .
j_call: TRBJ2-1
cdr3_aa: CASSLVDISYNEQFF
cdr3_nt: TGTGCCAGCAGCTTAGTAGACATTTCCTACAATGAGCAGTTCTTC

v_call: TRBV6-1
clone_size: .
d_call: TRBD2
j_call: TRBJ2-1
cdr3_aa: CASSELGGDKGKQFF
cdr3_nt: TGTGCCAGCAGTGAATTGGGAGGGGATAAAGGTAAGCAGTTCTTC

v_call: TRBV7-8
clone_size: few
d_call: TRBD1
j_call: TRBJ1-5
cdr3_aa: CASSLAQGAGQPQHF
cdr3_nt: TGTGCCAGCAGCTTAGCGCAGGGGGCGGGACAGCCCCAGCATTTT

v_call: TRBV4-3
clone_size: .
d_call: TRBD2
j_call: TRBJ2-2
cdr3_aa: CASSQTSGGAGELFF
cdr3_nt: TGCGCCAGCAGCCAGACTAGCGGGGGGGCCGGGGAGCTGTTTTTT

v_call: TRBV5-1
clone_size: .
d_call: .
j_call: TRBJ1-1
cdr3_aa: CASSSGVLTEAFF
cdr3_nt: TGCGCCAGCAGCTCAGGGGTGCTCACTGAAGCTTTCTTT

v_call: TRBV29-1
clone_size: few
d_call: TRBD1
j_call: TRBJ1-2
cdr3_aa: CSVGEGTGGFGYTF
cdr3_nt: TGCAGCGTCGGCGAGGGGACAGGGGGCTTTGGCTACACCTTC

v_call: TRBV4-1
clone_size: .
d_call: TRBD2
j_call: TRBJ2-3
cdr3_aa: CASSQGTSGGSTDTQYF
cdr3_nt: TGCGCCAGCAGCCAAGGGACTAGCGGGGGTAGCACAGATACGCAGTATTTT

v_call: TRBV11-1
clone_size: .
d_call: TRBD1
j_call: TRBJ1-1
cdr3_aa: CASSSTGATGAFF
cdr3_nt: TGTGCCAGCAGCTCCACAGGGGCCACTGGAGCTTTCTTT

v_call: TRBV2
clone_size: .
d_call: TRBD2
j_call: TRBJ2-2
cdr3_aa: CASSQEASGTGELFF
cdr3_nt: TGTGCCAGCAGTCAGGAGGCTAGCGGGACCGGGGAGCTGTTTTTT

v_call: TRBV4-3
clone_size: .
d_call: .
j_call: TRBJ1-3
cdr3_aa: CASSFLGQLNSGNTIYF
cdr3_nt: TGCGCCAGCAGCTTCTTAGGACAGCTGAACTCTGGAAACACCATATATTTT

v_call: TRBV6-1
clone_size: .
d_call: .
j_call: TRBJ2-2
cdr3_aa: CATHRRNTGELFF
cdr3_nt: TGTGCCACCCACAGGCGGAACACCGGGGAGCTGTTTTTT

v_call: TRBV12-5
clone_size: .
d_call: TRBD1
j_call: TRBJ2-7
cdr3_aa: CASGLGSGGLKNEQYF
cdr3_nt: TGTGCTAGTGGTTTGGGGTCAGGGGGCCTGAAAAACGAGCAGTACTTC

v_call: TRBV7-9
clone_size: once
d_call: .
j_call: TRBJ2-7
cdr3_aa: CASSVPPGSPSYEQYF
cdr3_nt: TGTGCCAGCAGTGTTCCCCCGGGGTCACCCTCCTACGAGCAGTACTTC

v_call: TRBV2
clone_size: .
d_call: TRBD2
j_call: TRBJ2-3
cdr3_aa: CASSAPLAGGWADTQYF
cdr3_nt: TGTGCCAGCAGCGCCCCTCTAGCGGGGGGTTGGGCAGATACGCAGTATTTT

v_call: TRBV7-9
clone_size: .
d_call: .
j_call: TRBJ2-7
cdr3_aa: CASSLGRGSDEQYF
cdr3_nt: TGTGCCAGCAGCTTAGGACGGGGGTCGGACGAGCAGTACTTC

v_call: TRBV20-1
clone_size: .
d_call: .
j_call: TRBJ2-3
cdr3_aa: CSATRTDTQYF
cdr3_nt: TGCAGTGCTACTAGAACAGATACGCAGTATTTT

v_call: TRBV19
clone_size: once
d_call: .
j_call: TRBJ2-7
cdr3_aa: CASSIALRGANSYEQYF
cdr3_nt: TGTGCCAGTAGTATAGCACTACGGGGGGCCAACTCCTACGAGCAGTACTTC

v_call: TRBV7-3
clone_size: .
d_call: TRBD1
j_call: TRBJ1-2
cdr3_aa: CASSWLRTGGSYGYTF
cdr3_nt: TGTGCCAGCAGCTGGCTTCGAACAGGGGGAAGCTATGGCTACACCTTC

v_call: TRBV2
clone_size: .
d_call: TRBD1
j_call: TRBJ2-5
cdr3_aa: CASSFTDRGETQYF
cdr3_nt: TGTGCCAGCTCCTTTACGGACAGGGGAGAGACCCAGTACTTC

v_call: TRBV10-3
clone_size: few
d_call: .
j_call: TRBJ2-2
cdr3_aa: CAISDVGGGELFF
cdr3_nt: TGTGCCATCAGTGACGTAGGCGGCGGGGAGCTGTTTTTT

v_call: TRBV7-3
clone_size: once
d_call: TRBD1
j_call: TRBJ1-2
cdr3_aa: CASSLTGGVGYTF
cdr3_nt: TGTGCCAGCAGCCTGACAGGGGGGGTAGGCTACACCTTC

v_call: TRBV23-1
clone_size: .
d_call: .
j_call: TRBJ2-3
cdr3_aa: CASSQSFPPLQGTDTQYF
cdr3_nt: TGCGCCAGCAGTCAATCGTTCCCACCTCTCCAGGGCACAGATACGCAGTATTTT

v_call: TRBV6-1
clone_size: .
d_call: TRBD1
j_call: TRBJ1-2
cdr3_aa: CASSELGGGVYGYTF
cdr3_nt: TGTGCCAGCAGTGAACTAGGAGGGGGCGTCTATGGCTACACCTTC

v_call: TRBV7-9
clone_size: .
d_call: .
j_call: TRBJ2-7
cdr3_aa: CSSRGSSYEQYF
cdr3_nt: TGTTCCAGTCGCGGATCTTCCTACGAGCAGTACTTC

v_call: TRBV7-2
clone_size: few
d_call: TRBD1
j_call: TRBJ2-1
cdr3_aa: CASSRRRPQGMSSYNEQFF
cdr3_nt: TGTGCCAGCAGCCGTCGGCGCCCACAGGGGATGAGCTCCTACAATGAGCAGTTCTTC

v_call: TRBV6-5
clone_size: .
d_call: TRBD1
j_call: TRBJ1-2
cdr3_aa: CASNLGQGWSGYTF
cdr3_nt: TGTGCCAGCAACCTAGGACAGGGGTGGTCTGGCTACACCTTC

v_call: TRBV27
clone_size: .
d_call: TRBD2
j_call: TRBJ2-7
cdr3_aa: CASSFFIAGTYYEQYF
cdr3_nt: TGTGCCAGCAGTTTCTTCATAGCGGGGACCTACTACGAGCAGTACTTC

v_call: TRBV7-9
clone_size: few
d_call: TRBD2
j_call: TRBJ2-1
cdr3_aa: CASSFFGTSTYNEQFF
cdr3_nt: TGTGCCAGCAGCTTTTTTGGGACTAGCACGTACAATGAGCAGTTCTTC

v_call: TRBV2
clone_size: few
d_call: .
j_call: TRBJ2-2
cdr3_aa: CASSVDTGELFF
cdr3_nt: TGTGCCAGCAGTGTAGACACCGGGGAGCTGTTTTTT

v_call: TRBV11-2
clone_size: .
d_call: TRBD1
j_call: TRBJ1-3
cdr3_aa: CASSKGQGEGNTIYF
cdr3_nt: TGTGCCAGCAGCAAGGGACAGGGGGAAGGAAACACCATATATTTT

v_call: TRBV19
clone_size: few
d_call: .
j_call: TRBJ2-7
cdr3_aa: CASSIRGKDEQYF
cdr3_nt: TGTGCCAGTAGTATTCGGGGTAAGGACGAGCAGTACTTC

v_call: TRBV5-1
clone_size: once
d_call: .
j_call: TRBJ2-3
cdr3_aa: CASSFGPAGTDTQYF
cdr3_nt: TGCGCCAGCAGCTTTGGCCCAGCGGGCACAGATACGCAGTATTTT

v_call: TRBV15
clone_size: .
d_call: TRBD2
j_call: TRBJ2-3
cdr3_aa: CATSTVERGGPDTQYF
cdr3_nt: TGTGCCACCAGCACCGTAGAGCGGGGGGGCCCAGATACGCAGTATTTT

v_call: TRBV7-2
clone_size: .
d_call: .
j_call: TRBJ2-3
cdr3_aa: CASSLGGLYGTDTQYF
cdr3_nt: TGTGCCAGCAGCTTAGGGGGGCTCTATGGCACAGATACGCAGTATTTT

v_call: TRBV2
clone_size: .
d_call: .
j_call: TRBJ2-3
cdr3_aa: CASSVSTDTQYF
cdr3_nt: TGTGCCAGCAGTGTAAGCACAGATACGCAGTATTTT

v_call: TRBV9
clone_size: .
d_call: .
j_call: TRBJ2-7
cdr3_aa: CASSVGGSGSYEQYF
cdr3_nt: TGTGCCAGCAGCGTAGGGGGTAGCGGCTCCTACGAGCAGTACTTC

v_call: TRBV7-6
clone_size: .
d_call: .
j_call: TRBJ1-1
cdr3_aa: CASSPTGNTEAFF
cdr3_nt: TGTGCCAGCAGCCCCACAGGGAACACTGAAGCTTTCTTT

v_call: TRBV4-2
clone_size: few
d_call: .
j_call: TRBJ1-2
cdr3_aa: CASSQESRAPYGYTF
cdr3_nt: TGTGCCAGCAGCCAAGAATCACGCGCCCCCTATGGCTACACCTTC

v_call: TRBV25-1
clone_size: .
d_call: TRBD1
j_call: TRBJ2-2
cdr3_aa: CASSEDRGRITGELFF
cdr3_nt: TGTGCCAGCAGTGAAGACAGGGGGCGTATCACCGGGGAGCTGTTTTTT

v_call: TRBV7-8
clone_size: .
d_call: .
j_call: TRBJ2-7
cdr3_aa: CASSPFSEQYF
cdr3_nt: TGTGCCAGCAGCCCCTTTTCCGAGCAGTACTTC

v_call: TRBV18
clone_size: .
d_call: TRBD1
j_call: TRBJ2-7
cdr3_aa: CASAYTGGLWEQYF
cdr3_nt: TGTGCCAGCGCTTATACAGGGGGCTTATGGGAGCAGTACTTC

v_call: TRBV11-2
clone_size: .
d_call: TRBD2
j_call: TRBJ2-1
cdr3_aa: CASSIQLATYNEQFF
cdr3_nt: TGTGCCAGCAGCATTCAACTAGCGACCTACAATGAGCAGTTCTTC

v_call: TRBV5-8
clone_size: .
d_call: .
j_call: TRBJ2-7
cdr3_aa: CASSIRQDPIYEQYF
cdr3_nt: TGTGCCAGCAGCATTAGACAGGACCCCATCTACGAGCAGTACTTC

v_call: TRBV5-5
clone_size: .
d_call: .
j_call: TRBJ1-2
cdr3_aa: CASSLLLDGYTF
cdr3_nt: TGTGCCAGCAGCTTGCTTTTAGATGGCTACACCTTC

v_call: TRBV11-2
clone_size: .
d_call: .
j_call: TRBJ2-2
cdr3_aa: CAEGTANTGELFF
cdr3_nt: TGTGCGGAGGGGACGGCGAACACCGGGGAGCTGTTTTTT

v_call: TRBV5-5
clone_size: .
d_call: .
j_call: TRBJ1-1
cdr3_aa: CASSLHSPNTEAFF
cdr3_nt: TGTGCCAGCAGCTTGCACTCCCCCAACACTGAAGCTTTCTTT

v_call: TRBV6-5
clone_size: .
d_call: TRBD1
j_call: TRBJ2-5
cdr3_aa: CASSYGTGGTKTQYF
cdr3_nt: TGTGCCAGCAGTTACGGGACAGGGGGGACGAAGACCCAGTACTTC

v_call: TRBV7-9
clone_size: .
d_call: .
j_call: TRBJ2-7
cdr3_aa: CASSLFTAYSSYEQYF
cdr3_nt: TGTGCCAGCAGCTTGTTTACAGCCTACTCCTCCTACGAGCAGTACTTC